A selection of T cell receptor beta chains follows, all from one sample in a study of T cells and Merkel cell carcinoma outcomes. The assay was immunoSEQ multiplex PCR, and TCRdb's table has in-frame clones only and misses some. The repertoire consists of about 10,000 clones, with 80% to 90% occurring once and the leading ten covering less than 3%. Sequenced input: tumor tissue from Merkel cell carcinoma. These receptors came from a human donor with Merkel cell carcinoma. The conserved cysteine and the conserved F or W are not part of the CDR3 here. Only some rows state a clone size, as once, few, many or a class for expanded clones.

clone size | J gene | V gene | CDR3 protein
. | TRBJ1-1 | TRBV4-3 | ASSPEWNTEAF
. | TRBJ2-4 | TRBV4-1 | ASSQATGYIQY
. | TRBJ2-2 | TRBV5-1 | ASSLTAANTGELF
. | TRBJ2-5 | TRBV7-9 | ASKTGLQETQY
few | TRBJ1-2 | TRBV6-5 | ASSYDRMDGYT
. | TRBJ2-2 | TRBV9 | ASSARGDTGELF
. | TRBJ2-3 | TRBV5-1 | ASSLGSTDTQY
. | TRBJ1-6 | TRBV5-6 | ASSLGRAANSPLH
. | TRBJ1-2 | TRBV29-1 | SVAEGGKNYGYT
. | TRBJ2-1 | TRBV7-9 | ASSSRTGRDEQF
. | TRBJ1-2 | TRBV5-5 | ASSARQRIYGYT
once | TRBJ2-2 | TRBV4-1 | ASSQPGGGTGELF
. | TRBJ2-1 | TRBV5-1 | ASYAAEIYNEQF
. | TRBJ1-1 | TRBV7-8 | ASSQAPSTEAF
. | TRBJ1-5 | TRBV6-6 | ASNGGDQPQH
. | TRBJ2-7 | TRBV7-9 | ASSSDFRGYSYEQY
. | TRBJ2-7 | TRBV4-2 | ASSDRDTLSSYEQY
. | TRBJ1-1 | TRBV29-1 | SGGQGRTEAF
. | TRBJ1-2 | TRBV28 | ASSPLTAGLGYT
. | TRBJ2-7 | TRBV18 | ASSQTGASYEQY
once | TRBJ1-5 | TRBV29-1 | SVQDREGQPQH
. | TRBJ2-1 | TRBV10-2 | ASSGGQGAAYNEQF
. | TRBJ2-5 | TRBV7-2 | ASSLSGIEETQY
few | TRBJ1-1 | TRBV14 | ASSRYEAF
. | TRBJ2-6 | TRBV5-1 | ASSAGYSGANVLT
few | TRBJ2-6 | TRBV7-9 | ASSLRGANVLT
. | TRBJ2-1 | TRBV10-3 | AISDSLGGGEQF
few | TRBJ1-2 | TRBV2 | ASSTDKNYGYT
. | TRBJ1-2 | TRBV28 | ASNIRTGNAVYYGYT
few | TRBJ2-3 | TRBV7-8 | ASSPISTDTQY
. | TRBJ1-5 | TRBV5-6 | ASSSDRVSNQPQH
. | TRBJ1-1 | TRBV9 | ASSVSGLGEAF
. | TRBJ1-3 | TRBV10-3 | ATGVNSGNTIY
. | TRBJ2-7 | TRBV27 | ASSRRGTRADEQY
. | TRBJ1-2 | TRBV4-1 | ASSHLPRPGQANYGYT
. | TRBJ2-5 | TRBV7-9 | ASSLVSLRETQY
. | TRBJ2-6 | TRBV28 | ASSLEGGRANVLT
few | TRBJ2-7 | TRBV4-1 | ASSQEGLAGPREQY
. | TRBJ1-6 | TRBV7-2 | ASSFRDTQSPLH
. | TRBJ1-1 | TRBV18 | ASSPQIGQGRTEAF
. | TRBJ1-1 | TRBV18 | ASSPDRKNTEAF
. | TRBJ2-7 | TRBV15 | ATSREAGGLDEQY
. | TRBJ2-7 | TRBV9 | ASNQGGGAREQY
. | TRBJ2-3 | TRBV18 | ASSSVETDTQY
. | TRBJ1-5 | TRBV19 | ATQGAGNQPQH
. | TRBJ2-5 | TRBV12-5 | ASASGGGVETQY
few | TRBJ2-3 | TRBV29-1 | SVGMNTDTQY
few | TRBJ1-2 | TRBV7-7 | ASSPFFTGYDGYT
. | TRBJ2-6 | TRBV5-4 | ASSRVGRASEANVLT
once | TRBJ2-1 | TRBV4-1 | ASRTGGNHNEQF